The clone carrying this T cell receptor (beta chain) was detected once. The data are from a study of blood T cell repertoires in COVID-19. Background on the study: COVID-19 samples from acute and convalescent phases originated in the United States, Italy and Spain. Sample material is recorded as cDNA or gDNA derived from T cells, B-cell-depleted T cells, or PBMCs.

Clones were read by immunoSEQ multiplex PCR, and TCRdb kept only the in-frame ones, dropping some. This sample carries around 70,000 clones, over 80% of them seen once, and the ten largest clones take 6% to 9.5%. The sequence was collected from a human donor in a cohort sampled during active COVID-19. Source material: peripheral blood.

CDR3 residues: CASSSEAENSPLHF. CDR3 coding DNA: TGTGCCAGCAGCTCAGAGGCAGAGAATTCACCCCTCCACTTT. The V gene is TRBV5-4, the J gene TRBJ1-6; D is uncertain. V was clipped by 3 bases and J by 7 bases, with 11 bases between them. The CDR3 spans 14 residues. Germline loops: CDR1 SGHNT, CDR2 YYREEE (reference sequence).